This T cell receptor (beta chain) was sequenced during a study of T-cell reconstitution after alpha-beta-depleted transplantation in children. Germline loops: CDR1 DFQATT, CDR2 SNEGSKA (reference sequence). V was pared by 4 bases and J by 3 bases, with 5 bases of the junction left unmatched. CDR3 size: 14 residues. General study findings and limits: Roughly two months post-transplant, alpha-beta T cells reportedly originated from several hundred graft clones that had expanded.

This clonotype was recorded many times. The antigen remains undetermined. As it was prepared, the TCRbeta library received unique molecular identifiers. TCRdb called the PCR reads again in MiXCR, with one record for every CDR3 protein. The data contain tens of thousands of distinct CDR3 sequences, about 6.8% of them seen just once; the ten biggest clones take up roughly 30%. The receptor was isolated from a child younger than two who had a stem cell transplant for acute myeloid leukemia, so the T cells may come from the graft donor. Specimen: peripheral blood, collected 60 days after TCRalphabeta/CD19-depleted stem cell transplant. The gene calls are TRBV20-1 and TRBJ2-3, with 9 bases aligning to TRBD2. CDR3 DNA sequence: TGCAGTGCTATTAGCGGGAGTAGAACAGATACGCAGTATTTT. Protein: CSAISGSRTDTQYF.